Reported below is one TCR beta chain. V lost 8 bases to trimming and J lost 3 bases; unmatched junction nucleotides: 1. The germline gives CDR1 MNHEY, CDR2 SMNVEV (reference sequence). The CDR3 runs to 11 residues. The sample originates from a study of blood T cell repertoires in COVID-19. The repertoire was sequenced with immunoSEQ multiplex PCR; TCRdb's copy has only in-frame clones and lacks some. The table has fewer than 500,000 clones, about 90% seen once. The sequence came from a man aged 25 to 40 who had recovered from COVID-19. The gene calls are TRBV27 and TRBJ2-7; 7 bases are shared with TRBD2. The sequenced material came from PBMCs or T cells enriched from blood (not recorded which). CDR3 nucleotide sequence: TGTGCCAGCCGGGGGGTCTACGAGCAGTACTTC. Translation: CASRGVYEQYF.